This TCR beta chain appears in the sequencing data of a study of blood T cell repertoires in COVID-19. Study-wide context: The samples span acute and convalescent COVID-19 from the United States, Italy and Spain. PBMCs, B-cell-depleted T cells, or T cells provided the cDNA or gDNA that made up the material.

As processed by the authors: Researchers report that nucleated cell counts were estimated from reference gene primer amplification. Using immunoSEQ multiplex PCR, the repertoire was profiled, and TCRdb retains in-frame clones only, with some absent. V and J calls and clone size are given by that table; D and trimming were obtained from the DNA. The profile covers 150,000 to 200,000 clones, with 70% to 90% appearing a single time and under 6% taken by the ten largest. Germline V gene lookup returns CDR1 SGHRS and CDR2 YFSETQ. This CDR3 spans 16 amino acids. With 0 bases removed from V and 1 base from J, the gap between germline ends came to 13 bases.

V and J are TRBV5-1 and TRBJ2-5, with D possibly TRBD1 on 6 matching bases. The sample taken for sequencing was peripheral blood. This clonotype was obtained from a human donor in a cohort sampled during active COVID-19. As DNA, the CDR3 is TGCGCCAGCAGCTTGGGGGGGCGGTCCCCCCAAGAGACCCAGTACTTC. This sequence encodes CASSLGGRSPQETQYF.